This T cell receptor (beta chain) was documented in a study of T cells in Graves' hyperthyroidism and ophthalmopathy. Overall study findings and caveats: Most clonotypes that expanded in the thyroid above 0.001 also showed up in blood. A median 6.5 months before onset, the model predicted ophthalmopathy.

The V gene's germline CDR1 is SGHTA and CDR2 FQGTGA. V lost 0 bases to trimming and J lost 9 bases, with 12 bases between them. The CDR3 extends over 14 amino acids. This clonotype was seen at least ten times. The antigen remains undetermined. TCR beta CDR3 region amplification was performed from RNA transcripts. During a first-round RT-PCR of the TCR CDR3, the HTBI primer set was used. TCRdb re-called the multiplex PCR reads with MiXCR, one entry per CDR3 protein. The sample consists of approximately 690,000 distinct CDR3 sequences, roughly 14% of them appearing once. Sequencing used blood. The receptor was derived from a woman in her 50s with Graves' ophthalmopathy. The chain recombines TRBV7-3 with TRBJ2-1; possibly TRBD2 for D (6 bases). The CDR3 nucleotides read TGTGCCAGCAGCTTAACTAGCGGCGCAAGTGAGCAGTTCTTC. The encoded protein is CASSLTSGASEQFF.